Included here is one T cell receptor beta chain sequence, with context. The antigen this receptor binds is unknown. The data derive from a study of synovial regulatory T cells in juvenile arthritis (dated by TCRdb to the mid-2010s). About the full investigation: Of the sequenced patients, a few were therapy-naive, one was treated with methotrexate plus infliximab, five or six were treated with methotrexate, and one lacked treatment information. Using matched patient samples, the researchers compared TCRbeta CDR3 repertoires across three groups: blood iaTreg cells, other blood Treg cells and synovial fluid Treg cells. Treg and Teff subsets from approximately ten JIA patients with active disease were included in the TCR repertoire comparisons. Effector T cell subsets from the study cohort were also sequenced for comparisons, but the Treg dataset by itself includes only blood Treg cells and synovial fluid Treg cells. What the authors observed across the whole study: Across patients, iaTreg TCR repertoires were largely private, and these iaTreg repertoires partially overlapped with synovial Teff and blood CPL repertoires. Synovial Treg cells shared more CDR3 sequences with iaTreg cells than with other blood Treg cells, and Chao-Jaccard similarity confirmed that synovial Treg cells were more closely related to iaTreg cells. TCR diversity was lower in blood iaTreg cells than in other blood Treg cells, which is consistent with antigen-driven expansion.

Receptor libraries were prepared by the immunoSEQ multiplex PCR assay. TCRbeta CDR3 sequencing was performed by Adaptive Biotechnologies. In the original analysis: To assess repertoire similarity, the researchers used the Chao-modified Jaccard index along with median clonotype overlap taken from 200 random subsamples at equal sample size. Similarity analyses were performed using either productive nucleotide sequences or in silico-translated amino acid sequences. Hierarchical clustering with single linkage and t-SNE based on Chao-modified Jaccard distances were applied for the comparison of repertoires. Repertoire diversity was quantified with the Renyi index, after sample size normalisation, across a range of alpha values. Here the immuneACCESS table is served through TCRdb, limited to in-frame sequences with V and J called. Missing clones are a known gap in these copies; in checked studies unresolved V genes cover under half, and the rest lacks a known reason. V and J calls and clone size follow that table, whereas D and trimming were derived from the DNA. The sample's own table lists more than 7,500 clones. The ten largest clones represent 0.95% to 1% of the sample.

TCR repertoire donors were about 11 juvenile idiopathic arthritis patients with active disease who had not reached inactive disease, 3 polyarticular and 8 oligoarticular. A median age of approximately 12 years (range about 2.1-25) and a median disease duration of around seven years (range 0.2-19.1) were recorded for the TCR-sequenced patients. The samples for TCR repertoire analysis were obtained at two Italian centres. Peripheral blood mononuclear cells were separated using a Histopaque-1077 density gradient and frozen in 90% FCS with around 10% DMSO. The CDR3 sequence holds 16 residues, the cysteine and phenylalanine included. DNA for this receptor is not on file. According to the germline V gene, CDR1 reads KGHSH and CDR2 reads LQKENI.

This receptor was obtained from a donor younger than 30 with juvenile idiopathic arthritis. The chain couples TRBV18 to TRBJ2-1; without DNA, the TCRdb call of TRBD1 cannot be checked. Sequencing was carried out using Treg cells from blood. The cell subset or site label, read with the paper, signifies: remaining (HLA-DR-negative) circulating blood Treg cells. The CDR3 amino acid sequence is: CASSPVGQGTYNEQFF.